This T cell receptor (beta chain) stems from a study of blood T cell repertoires in COVID-19. Overall study: PBMCs, B-cell-depleted T cells, or T cells provided the cDNA or gDNA that made up the material.

Germline CDR1 reads KGHSH; CDR2 reads LQKENI. Trimming cost V 3 bases and J 3 bases; bases outside gene matches: 5. This CDR3 comprises 15 residues. Original processing methods: Nucleated cell counts were estimated from reference gene primer amplification. Assay: immunoSEQ multiplex PCR; the TCRdb copy retains only in-frame clones and omits some. The V and J calls and clone size are taken from that table; D and trimming were inferred from the DNA. The sample lists 70,000 to 95,000 clones; around 83% were seen once. This clonotype was obtained from a woman aged 45-65 years with acute or convalescent COVID-19. The chain has TRBV18 and TRBJ2-5; 9 bases fit TRBD1. The specimen sequenced was peripheral blood. The CDR3 loop reads CASSPIWTGEETQYF. The DNA for the CDR3 is TGTGCCAGCTCACCCATTTGGACAGGGGAAGAGACCCAGTACTTC.